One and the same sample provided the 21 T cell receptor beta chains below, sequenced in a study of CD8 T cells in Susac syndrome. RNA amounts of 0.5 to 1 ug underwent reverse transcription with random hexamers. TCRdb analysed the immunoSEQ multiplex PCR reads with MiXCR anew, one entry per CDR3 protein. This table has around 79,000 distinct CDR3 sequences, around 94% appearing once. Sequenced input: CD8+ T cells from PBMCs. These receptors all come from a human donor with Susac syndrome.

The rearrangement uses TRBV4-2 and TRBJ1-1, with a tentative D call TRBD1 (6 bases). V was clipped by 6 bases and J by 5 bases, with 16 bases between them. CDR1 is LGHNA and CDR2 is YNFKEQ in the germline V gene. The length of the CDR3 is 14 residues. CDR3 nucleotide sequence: TGTGCCAGCAGAGCGTGGCAGGGGCAGACTGAAGCTTTCTTT. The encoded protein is CASRAWQGQTEAFF.

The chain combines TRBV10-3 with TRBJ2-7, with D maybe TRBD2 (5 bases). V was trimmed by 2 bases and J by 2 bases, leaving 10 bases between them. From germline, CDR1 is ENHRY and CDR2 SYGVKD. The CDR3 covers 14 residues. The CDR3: CAISEEGLTYEQYF. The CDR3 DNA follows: TGTGCCATCAGTGAGGAGGGTTTGACCTACGAGCAGTACTTC.

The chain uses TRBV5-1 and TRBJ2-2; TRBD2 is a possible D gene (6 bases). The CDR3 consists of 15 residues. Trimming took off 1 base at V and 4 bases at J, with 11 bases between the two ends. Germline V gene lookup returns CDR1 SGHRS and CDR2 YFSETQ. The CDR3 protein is CASSLKVGGTGELFF. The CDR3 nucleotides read TGCGCCAGCAGCTTGAAAGTGGGGGGCACCGGGGAGCTGTTTTTT. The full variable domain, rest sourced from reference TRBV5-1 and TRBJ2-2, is KAGVTQTPRYLIKTRGQQVTLSCSPISGHRSVSWYQQTPGQGLQFLFEYFSETQRNKGNFPGRFSGRQFSNSRSEMNVSTLELGDSALYLCASSLKVGGTGELFFGEGSRLTVL.

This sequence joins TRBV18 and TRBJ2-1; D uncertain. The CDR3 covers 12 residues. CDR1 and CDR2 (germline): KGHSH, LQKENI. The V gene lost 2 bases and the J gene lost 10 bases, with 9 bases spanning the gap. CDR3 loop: CASSPGDWEQFF. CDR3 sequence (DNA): TGTGCCAGCTCACCAGGAGATTGGGAGCAGTTCTTC.

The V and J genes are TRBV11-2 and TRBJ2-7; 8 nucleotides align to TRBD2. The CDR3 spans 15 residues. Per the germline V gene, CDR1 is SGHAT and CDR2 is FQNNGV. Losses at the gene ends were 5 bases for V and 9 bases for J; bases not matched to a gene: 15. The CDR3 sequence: CASSPATGLVYGQYF. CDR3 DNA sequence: TGTGCCAGCAGCCCCGCAACGGGACTAGTGTATGGGCAGTACTTC. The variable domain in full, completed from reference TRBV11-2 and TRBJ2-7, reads EAGVAQSPRYKIIEKRQSVAFWCNPISGHATLYWYQQILGQGPKLLIQFQNNGVVDDSQLPKDRFSAERLKGVDSTLKIQPAKLEDSAVYLCASSPATGLVYGQYFGPGTRLTVT.

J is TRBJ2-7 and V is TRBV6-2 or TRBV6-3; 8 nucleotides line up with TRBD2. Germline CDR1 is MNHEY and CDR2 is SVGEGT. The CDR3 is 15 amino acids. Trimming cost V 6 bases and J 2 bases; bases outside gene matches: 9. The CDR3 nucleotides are TGTGCCAGCAGCTCCCCGGGACTAGGGACCTACGAGCAGTACTTC. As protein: CASSSPGLGTYEQYF.

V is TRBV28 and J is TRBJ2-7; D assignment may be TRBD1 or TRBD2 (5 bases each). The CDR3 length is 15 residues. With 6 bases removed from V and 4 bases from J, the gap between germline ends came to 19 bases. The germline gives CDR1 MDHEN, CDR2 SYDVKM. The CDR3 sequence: CASRPRDLGIYEQYF. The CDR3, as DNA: TGTGCCAGCAGACCCAGGGACCTGGGGATATACGAGCAGTACTTC.

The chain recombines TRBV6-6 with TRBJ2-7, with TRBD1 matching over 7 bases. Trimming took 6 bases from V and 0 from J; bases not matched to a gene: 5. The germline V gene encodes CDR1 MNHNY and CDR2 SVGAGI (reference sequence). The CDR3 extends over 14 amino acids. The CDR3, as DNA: TGTGCCAGCAGATCAGGGGGTCCCTCCTACGAGCAGTACTTC. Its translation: CASRSGGPSYEQYF.

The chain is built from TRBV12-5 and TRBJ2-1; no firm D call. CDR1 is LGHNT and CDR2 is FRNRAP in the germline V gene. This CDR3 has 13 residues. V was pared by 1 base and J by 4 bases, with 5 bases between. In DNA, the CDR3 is TGTGCTAGTGGTTTGGGAGTTTACAATGAGCAGTTCTTC. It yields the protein CASGLGVYNEQFF. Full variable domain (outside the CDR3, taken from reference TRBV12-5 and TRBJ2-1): DARVTQTPRHKVTEMGQEVTMRCQPILGHNTVFWYRQTMMQGLELLAYFRNRAPLDDSGMPKDRFSAEMPDATLATLKIQPSEPRDSAVYFCASGLGVYNEQFFGPGTRLTVL.

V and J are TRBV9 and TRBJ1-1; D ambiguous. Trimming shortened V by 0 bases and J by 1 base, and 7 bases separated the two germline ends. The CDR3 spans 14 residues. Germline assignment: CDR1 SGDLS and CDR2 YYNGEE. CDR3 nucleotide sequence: TGTGCCAGCAGCGTAGACTGGGGGAACACTGAAGCTTTCTTT. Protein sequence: CASSVDWGNTEAFF.

The CDR3 here is CASSPTTEHLYEQYF. The CDR3 DNA reads TGTGCCAGCAGTCCAACGACAGAACATTTATACGAGCAGTACTTC. The chain employs TRBV12-3 or TRBV12-4 and TRBJ2-7; TRBD1 might be the D (5 bases). Trimming removed 5 bases from V and 4 bases from J, with 18 bases in between. The CDR3 length is 15 residues.

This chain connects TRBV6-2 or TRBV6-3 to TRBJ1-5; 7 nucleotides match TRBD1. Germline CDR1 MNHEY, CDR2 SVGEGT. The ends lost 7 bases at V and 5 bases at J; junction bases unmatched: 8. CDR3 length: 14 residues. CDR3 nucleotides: TGTGCCAGCACGGGAGGGGGCTACGATCAGCCCCAGCATTTT. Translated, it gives CASTGGGYDQPQHF.

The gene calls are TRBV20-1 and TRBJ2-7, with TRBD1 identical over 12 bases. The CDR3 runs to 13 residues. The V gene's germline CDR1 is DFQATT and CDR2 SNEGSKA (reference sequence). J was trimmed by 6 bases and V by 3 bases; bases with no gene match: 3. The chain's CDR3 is CSASGTGGSEQYF. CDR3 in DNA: TGCAGTGCTAGTGGGACAGGGGGCTCCGAGCAGTACTTC.

CDR3 region: CASARGQDNQPQHF. The CDR3 DNA sequence: TGTGCCAGCGCAAGGGGACAAGACAATCAGCCCCAGCATTTT. The rearrangement joins TRBV12-3 or TRBV12-4 to TRBJ1-5; D may be TRBD1 (6 bases). V was trimmed by 8 bases and J by 3 bases, leaving 14 bases between them. CDR3 length equals 14 residues.

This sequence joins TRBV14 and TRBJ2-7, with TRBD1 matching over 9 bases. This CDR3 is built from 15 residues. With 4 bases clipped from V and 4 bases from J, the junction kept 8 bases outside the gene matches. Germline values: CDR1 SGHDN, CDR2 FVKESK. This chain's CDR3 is CASSPQGTGRYEQYF. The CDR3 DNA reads TGTGCCAGCAGCCCACAGGGGACAGGGAGGTACGAGCAGTACTTC.

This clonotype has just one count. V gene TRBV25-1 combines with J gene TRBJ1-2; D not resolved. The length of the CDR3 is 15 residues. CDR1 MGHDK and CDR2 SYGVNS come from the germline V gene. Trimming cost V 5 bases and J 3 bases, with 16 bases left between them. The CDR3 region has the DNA TGTGCCAGCAGTTACAGATACCCTCTAGACTATGGCTACACCTTC. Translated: CASSYRYPLDYGYTF.

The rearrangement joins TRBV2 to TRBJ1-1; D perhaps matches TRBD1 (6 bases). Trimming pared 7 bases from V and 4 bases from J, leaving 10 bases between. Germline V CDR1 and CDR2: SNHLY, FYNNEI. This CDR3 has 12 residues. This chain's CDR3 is CASIDRLTEAFF. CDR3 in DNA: TGTGCCAGCATTGACAGGCTCACTGAAGCTTTCTTT. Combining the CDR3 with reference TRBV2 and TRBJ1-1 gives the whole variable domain EPEVTQTPSHQVTQMGQEVILRCVPISNHLYFYWYRQILGQKVEFLVSFYNNEISEKSEIFDDQFSVERPDGSNFTLKIRSTKLEDSAMYFCASIDRLTEAFFGQGTRLTVV.

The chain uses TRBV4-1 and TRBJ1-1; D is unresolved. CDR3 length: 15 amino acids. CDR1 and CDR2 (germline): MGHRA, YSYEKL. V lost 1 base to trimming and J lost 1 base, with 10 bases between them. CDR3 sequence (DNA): TGCGCCAGCAGCCAAGGTCCGGGGTCGAACACTGAAGCTTTCTTT. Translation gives CASSQGPGSNTEAFF.

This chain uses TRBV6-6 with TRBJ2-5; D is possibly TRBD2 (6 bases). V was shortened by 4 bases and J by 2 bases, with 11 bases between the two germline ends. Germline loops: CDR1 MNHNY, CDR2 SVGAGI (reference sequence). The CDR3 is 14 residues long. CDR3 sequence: CASSSRRGQETQYF. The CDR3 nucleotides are TGTGCCAGCAGTTCTCGACGGGGGCAAGAGACCCAGTACTTC.

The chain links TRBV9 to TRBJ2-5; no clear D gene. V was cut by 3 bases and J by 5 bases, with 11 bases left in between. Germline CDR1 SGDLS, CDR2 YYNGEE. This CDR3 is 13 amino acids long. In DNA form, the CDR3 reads TGTGCCAGCAGCGGTCACGGATGGGAGACCCAGTACTTC. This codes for CASSGHGWETQYF.

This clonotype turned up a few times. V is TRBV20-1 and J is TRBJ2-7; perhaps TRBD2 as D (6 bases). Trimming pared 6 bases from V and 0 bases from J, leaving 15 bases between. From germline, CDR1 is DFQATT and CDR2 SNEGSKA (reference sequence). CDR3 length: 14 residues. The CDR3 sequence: CSASGVDLSYEQYF. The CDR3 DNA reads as TGCAGTGCCTCGGGGGTGGACCTCTCCTACGAGCAGTACTTC.